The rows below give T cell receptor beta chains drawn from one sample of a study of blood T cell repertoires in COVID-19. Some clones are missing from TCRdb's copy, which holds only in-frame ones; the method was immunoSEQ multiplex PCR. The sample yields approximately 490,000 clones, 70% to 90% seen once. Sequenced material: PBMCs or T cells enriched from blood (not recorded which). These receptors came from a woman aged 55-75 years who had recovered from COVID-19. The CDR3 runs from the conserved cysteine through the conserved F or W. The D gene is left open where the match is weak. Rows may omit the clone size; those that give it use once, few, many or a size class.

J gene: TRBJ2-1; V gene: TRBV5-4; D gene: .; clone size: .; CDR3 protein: CASRTGENNEQFF; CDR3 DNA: TGTGCCAGCAGAACCGGAGAGAACAATGAGCAGTTCTTC
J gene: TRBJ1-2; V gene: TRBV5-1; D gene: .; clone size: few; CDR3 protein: CASSPDINYGYTF; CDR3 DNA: TGCGCCAGCAGCCCCGACATAAACTATGGCTACACCTTC
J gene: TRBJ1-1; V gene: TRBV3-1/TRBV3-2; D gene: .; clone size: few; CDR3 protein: CASNHGGKNTEAFF; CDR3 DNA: TGTGCCAGCAACCATGGGGGGAAGAACACTGAAGCTTTCTTT
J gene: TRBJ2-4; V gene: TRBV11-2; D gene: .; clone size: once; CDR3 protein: CASSSTLAKNIQYF; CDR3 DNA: TGTGCCAGCAGCAGCACGTTAGCCAAAAACATTCAGTACTTC
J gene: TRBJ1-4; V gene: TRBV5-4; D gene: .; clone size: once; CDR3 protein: CASSETGLLENEKLFF; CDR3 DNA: TGTGCCAGCAGCGAGACAGGATTACTTGAGAATGAAAAACTGTTTTTT
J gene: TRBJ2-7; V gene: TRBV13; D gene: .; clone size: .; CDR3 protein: CASSRGHLSYEQYF; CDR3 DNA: TGTGCCAGCAGCAGGGGACACCTCTCCTACGAGCAGTACTTC
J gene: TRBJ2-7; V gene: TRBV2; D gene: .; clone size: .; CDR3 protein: CASRRVEQYF; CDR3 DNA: TGTGCCAGCCGGAGGGTCGAGCAGTACTTC
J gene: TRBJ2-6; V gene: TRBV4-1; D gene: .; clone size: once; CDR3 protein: CASTLRPGANVLTF; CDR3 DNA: TGCGCCAGCACCCTCCGTCCTGGGGCCAACGTCCTGACTTTC
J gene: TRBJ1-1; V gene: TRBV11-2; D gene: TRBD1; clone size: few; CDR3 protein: CASSPRTGDNTEAFF; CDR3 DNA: TGTGCCAGCAGCCCCAGGACAGGGGATAACACTGAAGCTTTCTTT
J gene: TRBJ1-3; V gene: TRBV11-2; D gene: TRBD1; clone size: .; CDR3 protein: CASSFDRGGNTIYF; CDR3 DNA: TGTGCCAGCAGCTTCGACAGGGGTGGAAACACCATATATTTT
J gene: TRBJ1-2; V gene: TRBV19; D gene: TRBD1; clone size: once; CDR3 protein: CASTTPRQGGIYGYTF; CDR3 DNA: TGTGCCAGTACTACGCCCCGACAGGGGGGAATATATGGCTACACCTTC
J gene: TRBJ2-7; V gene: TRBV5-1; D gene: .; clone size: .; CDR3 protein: CASSLDPGGQNYFYEQYF; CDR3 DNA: TGCGCCAGCAGCTTGGATCCGGGGGGACAAAACTATTTCTACGAGCAGTACTTC